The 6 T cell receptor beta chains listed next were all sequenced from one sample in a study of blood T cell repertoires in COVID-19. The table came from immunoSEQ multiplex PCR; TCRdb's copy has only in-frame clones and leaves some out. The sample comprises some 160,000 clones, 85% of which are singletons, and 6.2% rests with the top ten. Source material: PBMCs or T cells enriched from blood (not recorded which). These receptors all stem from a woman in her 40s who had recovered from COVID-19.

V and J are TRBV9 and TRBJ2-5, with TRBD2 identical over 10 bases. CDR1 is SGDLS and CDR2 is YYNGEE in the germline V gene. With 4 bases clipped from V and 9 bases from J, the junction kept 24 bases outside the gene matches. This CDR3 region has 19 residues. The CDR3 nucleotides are TGTGCCAGCAGCACTAATCGACAGGGGCCTAGCGGGGGCCCTGAGGCCCAGTACTTC. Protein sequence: CASSTNRQGPSGGPEAQYF.

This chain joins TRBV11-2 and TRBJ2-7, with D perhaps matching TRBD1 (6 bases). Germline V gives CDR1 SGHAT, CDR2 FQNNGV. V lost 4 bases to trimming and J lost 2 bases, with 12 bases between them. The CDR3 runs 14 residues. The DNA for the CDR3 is TGTGCCAGCAGCTCCGGGACACTTACCTACGAGCAGTACTTC. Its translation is CASSSGTLTYEQYF.

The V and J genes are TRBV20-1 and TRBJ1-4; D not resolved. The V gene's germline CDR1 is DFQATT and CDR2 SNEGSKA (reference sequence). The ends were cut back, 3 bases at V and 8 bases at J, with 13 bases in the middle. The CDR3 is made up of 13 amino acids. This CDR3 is CSASSGTGEKLFF. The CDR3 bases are TGCAGTGCTAGTTCGGGTACGGGAGAAAAACTGTTTTTT.

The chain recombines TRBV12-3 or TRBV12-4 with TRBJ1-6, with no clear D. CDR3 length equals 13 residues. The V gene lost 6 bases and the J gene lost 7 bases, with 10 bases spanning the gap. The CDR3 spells CASSVRENSPLHF. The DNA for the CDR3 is TGTGCCAGCAGCGTTAGGGAGAATTCACCCCTCCACTTT.

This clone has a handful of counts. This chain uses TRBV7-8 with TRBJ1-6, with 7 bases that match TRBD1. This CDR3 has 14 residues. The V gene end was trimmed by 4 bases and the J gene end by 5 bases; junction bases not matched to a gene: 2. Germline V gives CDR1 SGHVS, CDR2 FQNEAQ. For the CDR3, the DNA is TGTGCCAGCAGCTCCGGACAGGATAATTCACCCCTCCACTTT. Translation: CASSSGQDNSPLHF.

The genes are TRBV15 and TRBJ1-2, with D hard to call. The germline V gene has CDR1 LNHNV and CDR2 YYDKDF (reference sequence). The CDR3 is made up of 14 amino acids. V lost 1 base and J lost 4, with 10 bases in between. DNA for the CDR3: TGTGCCACCAGCAGAGGGGGAGGACCCTATGGCTACACCTTC. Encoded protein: CATSRGGGPYGYTF.